The subject of this entry is one T cell receptor (beta chain). As yet, its antigen is unknown. The data originate from a study of neoadjuvant anti-PD-1 for oral cavity cancer. Time point defined: after neoadjuvant nivolumab, at surgical resection. Patients were newly diagnosed with stage II-IVA oral cavity squamous cell carcinoma without prior systemic or radiation treatment. Analysis of PBMCs was direct, with no culture step. CDR1 and CDR2 from the germline V gene are KGHSH and LQKENI. The CDR3 extends over 16 amino acids. The ends lost 2 bases at V and 3 bases at J; junction bases unmatched: 10. PBMC libraries mostly used 400 to 550 ng of input genomic DNA, with six replicates per sample. Assay used: immunoSEQ multiplex PCR; TCRdb lists only in-frame clones, some missing. The table has around 8,200 clones, 67% seen once; the top ten hold 3.3%. Overall study findings and caveats: Higher pretreatment blood Treg/Th17 ratios correlated with higher pretreatment blood and lower post-treatment tumor TCRbeta clonality.

The chain combines TRBV18 with TRBJ2-7; 7 nucleotides line up with TRBD1. The material was PBMCs, obtained after nivolumab (anti-PD-1) treatment. The source of this sequence is a person aged 40-85 years with oral cavity squamous cell carcinoma. CDR3 in amino acids: CASSPTEGANYYEQYF. Written as DNA, the CDR3 is TGTGCCAGCTCACCAACCGAGGGGGCCAACTACTACGAGCAGTACTTC.